These 9 T cell receptor beta chains came from one sample sequenced in a study of radiation and T cells in renal cell carcinoma. Only in-frame clones appear in the TCRdb table, and some are missing; sequencing was by immunoSEQ multiplex PCR. This sample yields tens of thousands of clones, of which around 81% are seen a single time; about 6.8% belongs to the top ten. Time point given: blood 2 weeks post-SBRT. As for treatment: 15 Gy SBRT to primary tumor, nephrectomy 4 weeks later. The sample consisted of blood, taken from a patient whose treatment included radiotherapy and nephrectomy. These receptor sequences come from a man in his 60s with renal cell carcinoma.

The chain couples TRBV28 to TRBJ2-5; D unresolved. Per the germline V gene, CDR1 is MDHEN and CDR2 is SYDVKM. The CDR3 covers 15 residues. The ends were cut back, 2 bases at V and 4 bases at J, with 14 bases in the middle. The CDR3 region is CASSLAGTELETQYF. Written as DNA, the CDR3 is TGTGCCAGCAGTTTAGCTGGCACGGAATTAGAGACCCAGTACTTC.

The genes are TRBV5-8 and TRBJ2-1; D possibly corresponds to TRBD2 (5 bases). The germline V gene has CDR1 SGHTS and CDR2 YDEGEE. The CDR3 has 15 amino acids. V lost 6 bases and J lost 0, with 13 bases in between. The CDR3 region is CASNSGDRSYNEQFF. The CDR3 nucleotides are TGTGCCAGCAACAGCGGCGACCGCTCCTACAATGAGCAGTTCTTC.

The V gene is TRBV30, the J gene TRBJ2-3; D may match TRBD1 or TRBD2 (5 bases each). Trimming took off 0 bases at V and 2 bases at J, with 12 bases between the two ends. This CDR3 comprises 15 residues. Germline-derived CDR1 and CDR2 are GTSNPN and SVGIG (reference sequence). CDR3 sequence reads: CAWSVRQGVTDTQYF. For the CDR3, the DNA is TGTGCCTGGAGTGTACGGCAGGGAGTCACAGATACGCAGTATTTT.

This clone showed up just a few times. The V and J genes are TRBV5-1 and TRBJ1-3, with D unresolved. CDR1 and CDR2 (germline): SGHRS, YFSETQ. Trimming shortened V by 0 bases and J by 2 bases, and 6 bases separated the two germline ends. CDR3 length: 14 residues. The DNA for the CDR3 is TGCGCCAGCAGCTTGGACCTGGCTGGAAACACCATATATTTT. It specifies CASSLDLAGNTIYF.

In its sample, this clone was seen a few times. The chain uses TRBV7-9 and TRBJ1-4; D call uncertain. The CDR3 is 15 residues long. CDR1 and CDR2 (germline): SEHNR, FQNEAQ (reference sequence). V lost 2 bases, J lost 8 bases, and 15 bases lay in between. CDR3 protein: CASSLSPNGEEKLFF. The CDR3 nucleotides are TGTGCCAGCAGCTTATCCCCCAACGGCGAAGAAAAACTGTTTTTT.

The chain combines TRBV15 with TRBJ2-3; 7 bases are a match to TRBD1. Trimming at V came to 7 bases and at J to 2 bases, leaving 9 bases not matched to a gene. The CDR3 spans 15 residues. In germline, CDR1 is LNHNV, CDR2 YYDKDF (reference sequence). CDR3 sequence: CATNRGQSVTDTQYF. In DNA, the CDR3 is TGTGCCACCAACAGGGGACAGTCCGTCACAGATACGCAGTATTTT.

This clone was observed a handful of times. The rearrangement uses TRBV29-1 and TRBJ1-3; 7 bases match TRBD1. Germline V gene data show CDR1 as SQVTM and CDR2 as ANQGSEA. V was pared by 8 bases and J by 2 bases, with 6 bases of the junction left unmatched. This CDR3 comprises 13 residues. For the CDR3, the DNA is TGCAGCTACGCCGGGACAGCTGGAAACACCATATATTTT. Translated, it gives CSYAGTAGNTIYF.

CDR3 in DNA: TGTGCCAGCAGTGGAGGACTAGCGGGGGGAGCCGGGGAGCTGTTTTTT. Residues: CASSGGLAGGAGELFF. The rearrangement joins TRBV2 to TRBJ2-2, with 14 bases fitting TRBD2. V lost 4 bases and J lost 6; bases outside the gene matches: 4. In germline, CDR1 is SNHLY, CDR2 FYNNEI. There are 16 residues in the CDR3.

The gene calls are TRBV7-6 and TRBJ2-1; D might be TRBD2 (5 bases). The CDR3 sequence is 15 residues long. Germline V lookup: CDR1 SGHVS, CDR2 FNYEAQ. Trimming removed 1 base from V and 8 bases from J, with 15 bases in between. In DNA, the CDR3 is TGTGCCAGCAGCTTAGTCGGACTGTCTTGGGATGAGCAGTTCTTC. Its protein product is CASSLVGLSWDEQFF.